Sequencing of this TCR beta chain was carried out in a study of neoadjuvant anti-PD-1 for oral cavity cancer. CDR1 SGDLS and CDR2 YYNGEE come from the germline V gene. The V gene lost 0 bases and the J gene lost 1 base, with 9 bases spanning the gap. The CDR3 covers 15 residues. Profiling relied on immunoSEQ multiplex PCR, and the TCRdb table lists in-frame clones only, not all of them. The table shows roughly 67,000 clones, with 83% occurring only once. This chain uses TRBV9 with TRBJ2-3; D call uncertain. The TCR was taken from a person aged 40 to 85 with oral cavity squamous cell carcinoma. The specimen was PBMCs, collected before nivolumab (anti-PD-1) treatment. CDR3: CASSVDPARTDTQYF. CDR3 sequence (DNA): TGTGCCAGCAGCGTAGACCCGGCCCGCACAGATACGCAGTATTTT. Looking up the rest from reference TRBV9 and TRBJ2-3 gives the full variable domain: DSGVTQTPKHLITATGQRVTLRCSPRSGDLSVYWYQQSLDQGLQFLIQYYNGEERAKGNILERFSAQQFPDLHSELNLSSLELGDSALYFCASSVDPARTDTQYFGPGTRLTVL.